The 3 T cell receptor beta chains given below trace back to one sample, sequenced in a study of blood T cells in healthy people across ages. A second PCR, run for about 6 to 11 cycles, used a sample-barcoded 5' primer plus a J-beta primer mix. Each CDR3 protein is one row after TCRdb ran MiXCR on the 5' RACE reads. There are hundreds of thousands of distinct CDR3 sequences in the sample; approximately 22% occur only once, and under 25% lies in the top ten. Sequences were obtained from blood. The receptors derive from an older man in good health.

There are a few counts of this clonotype. J is TRBJ2-7 and V is TRBV5-1; D gene unclear. This CDR3 region has 15 residues. Trimming shortened V by 0 bases and J by 2 bases, and 12 bases separated the two germline ends. Germline V lookup: CDR1 SGHRS, CDR2 YFSETQ. CDR3 sequence reads: CASSLDGNQPYEQYF. DNA for the CDR3: TGCGCCAGCAGCTTGGACGGTAACCAACCCTACGAGCAGTACTTC.

V is TRBV4-1 and J is TRBJ1-1, with D possibly TRBD1 on 5 matching bases. V lost 3 bases, J lost 4 bases, and 9 bases lay in between. Per the germline V gene, CDR1 is MGHRA and CDR2 is YSYEKL. This CDR3 region has 13 residues. CDR3 residues: CASSHGGSTEAFF. The CDR3 DNA reads as TGCGCCAGCAGCCACGGGGGGAGCACTGAAGCTTTCTTT.

A remark on this clonotype: This could be a read error, since a much larger clone is one nucleotide away. The rearrangement joins TRBV20-1 to TRBJ2-1; the match to TRBD2 covers 9 bases. CDR3 size: 16 residues. Germline CDR1 is DFQATT and CDR2 is SNEGSKA (reference sequence). CDR3: CSTRDFSGSRYNEQFF. The CDR3, as DNA: TGCAGTACTAGAGATTTTAGCGGGAGTAGGTACAATGAGCAGTTCTTC.